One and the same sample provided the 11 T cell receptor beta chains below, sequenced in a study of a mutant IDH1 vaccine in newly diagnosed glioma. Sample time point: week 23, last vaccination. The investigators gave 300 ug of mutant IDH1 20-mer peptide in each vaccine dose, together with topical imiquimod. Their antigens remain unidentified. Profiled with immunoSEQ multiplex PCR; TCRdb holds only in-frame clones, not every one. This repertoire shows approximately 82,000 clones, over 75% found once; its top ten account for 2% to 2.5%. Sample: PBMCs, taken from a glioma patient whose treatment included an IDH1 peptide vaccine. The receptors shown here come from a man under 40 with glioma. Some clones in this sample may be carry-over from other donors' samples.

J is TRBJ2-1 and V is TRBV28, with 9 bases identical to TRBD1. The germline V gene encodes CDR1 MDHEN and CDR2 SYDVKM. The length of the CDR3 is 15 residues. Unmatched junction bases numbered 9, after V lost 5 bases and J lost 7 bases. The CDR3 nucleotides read TGTGCCAGCAGTCTCTCCGGGACAGGGCTGAATGAGCAGTTCTTC. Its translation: CASSLSGTGLNEQFF.

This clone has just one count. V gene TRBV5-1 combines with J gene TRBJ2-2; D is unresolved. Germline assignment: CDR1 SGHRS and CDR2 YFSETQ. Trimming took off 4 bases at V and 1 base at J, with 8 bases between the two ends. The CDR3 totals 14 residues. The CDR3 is CASSRAGNTGELFF. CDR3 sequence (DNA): TGCGCCAGCAGCCGAGCAGGGAACACCGGGGAGCTGTTTTTT.

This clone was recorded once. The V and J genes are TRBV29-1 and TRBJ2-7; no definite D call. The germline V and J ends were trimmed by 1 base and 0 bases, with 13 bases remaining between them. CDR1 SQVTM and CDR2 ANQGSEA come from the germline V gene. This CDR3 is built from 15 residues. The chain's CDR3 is CSVEGLGRSSYEQYF. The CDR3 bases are TGCAGCGTTGAAGGGTTAGGCAGGAGCTCCTACGAGCAGTACTTC.

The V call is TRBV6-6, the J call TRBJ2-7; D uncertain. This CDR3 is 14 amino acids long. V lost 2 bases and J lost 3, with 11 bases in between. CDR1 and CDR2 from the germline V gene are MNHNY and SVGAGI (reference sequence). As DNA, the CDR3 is TGTGCCAGCAGTTACAGGCAGGACGGCTACGAGCAGTACTTC. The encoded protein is CASSYRQDGYEQYF.

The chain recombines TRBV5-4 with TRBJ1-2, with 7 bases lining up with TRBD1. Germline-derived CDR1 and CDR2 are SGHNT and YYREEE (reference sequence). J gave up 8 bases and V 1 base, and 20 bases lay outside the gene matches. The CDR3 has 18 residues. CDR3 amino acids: CASSLIGPTGFSSKGYTF. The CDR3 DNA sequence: TGTGCCAGCAGCTTGATCGGGCCGACAGGGTTTAGTTCTAAGGGCTACACCTTC. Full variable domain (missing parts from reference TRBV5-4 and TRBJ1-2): ETGVTQSPTHLIKTRGQQVTLRCSSQSGHNTVSWYQQALGQGPQFIFQYYREEENGRGNFPPRFSGLQFPNYSSELNVNALELDDSALYLCASSLIGPTGFSSKGYTFGSGTRLTVV.

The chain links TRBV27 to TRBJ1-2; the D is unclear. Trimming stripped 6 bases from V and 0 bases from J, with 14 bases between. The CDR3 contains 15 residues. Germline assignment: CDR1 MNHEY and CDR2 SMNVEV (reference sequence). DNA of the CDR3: TGTGCCAGCAGCCCCCGTACGGACTCTAACTATGGCTACACCTTC. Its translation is CASSPRTDSNYGYTF.

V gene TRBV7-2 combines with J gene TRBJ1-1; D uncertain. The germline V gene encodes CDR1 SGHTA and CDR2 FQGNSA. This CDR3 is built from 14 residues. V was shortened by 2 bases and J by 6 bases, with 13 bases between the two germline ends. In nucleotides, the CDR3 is TGTGCCAGCAGCTTAACGGCCCACCCCCCTGAAGCTTTCTTT. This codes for CASSLTAHPPEAFF.

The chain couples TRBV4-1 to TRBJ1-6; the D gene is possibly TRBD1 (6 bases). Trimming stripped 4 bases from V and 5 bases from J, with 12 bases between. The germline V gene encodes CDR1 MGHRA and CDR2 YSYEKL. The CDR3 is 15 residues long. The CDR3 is CASSLRDTDNSPLHF. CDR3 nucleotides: TGCGCCAGCAGCCTCCGGGACACTGATAATTCACCCCTCCACTTT.

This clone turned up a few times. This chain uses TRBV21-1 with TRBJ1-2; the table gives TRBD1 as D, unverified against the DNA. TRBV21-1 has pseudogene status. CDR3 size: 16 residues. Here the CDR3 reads CASSKLGTGINYGYTF. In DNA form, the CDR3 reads TGTGCCAGCAGCAAATTGGGTACAGGTATCAACTATGGCTACACCTTC.

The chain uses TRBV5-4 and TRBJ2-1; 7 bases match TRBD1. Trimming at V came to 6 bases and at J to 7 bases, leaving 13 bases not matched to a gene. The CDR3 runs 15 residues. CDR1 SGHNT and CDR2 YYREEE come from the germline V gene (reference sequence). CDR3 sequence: CASTTARGRENEQFF. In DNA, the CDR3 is TGTGCCAGCACGACGGCGAGGGGGCGCGAGAATGAGCAGTTCTTC.

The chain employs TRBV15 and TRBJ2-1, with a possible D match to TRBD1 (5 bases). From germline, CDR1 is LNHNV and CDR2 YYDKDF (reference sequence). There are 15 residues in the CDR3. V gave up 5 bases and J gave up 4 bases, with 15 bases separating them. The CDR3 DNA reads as TGTGCCACCAGCGAATCGCTTGGGGCGTACAATGAGCAGTTCTTC. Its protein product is CATSESLGAYNEQFF.